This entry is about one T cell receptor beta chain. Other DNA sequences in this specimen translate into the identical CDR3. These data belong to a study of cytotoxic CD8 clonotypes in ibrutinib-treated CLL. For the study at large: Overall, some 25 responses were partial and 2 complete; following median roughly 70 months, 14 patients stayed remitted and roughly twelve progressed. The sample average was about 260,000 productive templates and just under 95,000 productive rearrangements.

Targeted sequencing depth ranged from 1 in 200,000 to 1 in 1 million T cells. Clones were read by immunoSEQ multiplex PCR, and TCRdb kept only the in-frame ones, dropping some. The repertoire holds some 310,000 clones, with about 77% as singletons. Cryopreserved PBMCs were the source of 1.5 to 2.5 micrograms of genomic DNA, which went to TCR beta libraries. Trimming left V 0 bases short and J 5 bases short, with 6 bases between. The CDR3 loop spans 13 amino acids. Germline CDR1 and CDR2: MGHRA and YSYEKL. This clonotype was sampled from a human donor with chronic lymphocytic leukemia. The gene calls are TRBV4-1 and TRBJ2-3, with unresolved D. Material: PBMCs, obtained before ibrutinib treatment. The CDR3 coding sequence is TGCGCCAGCAGCCAAGATCTGGGAGATACGCAGTATTTT. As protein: CASSQDLGDTQYF.